Below are 13 T cell receptor beta chains sequenced from a single sample in a study of blood T cell repertoires in COVID-19. Some clones are missing from TCRdb's copy, which holds only in-frame ones; the method was immunoSEQ multiplex PCR. This sample has around 30,000 clones, with 87% found just once. The material sequenced was peripheral blood. The receptors originated from a man aged 45-65 years with active or convalescent COVID-19.

CDR3 amino acids: CAISESWGRANEETQYF. Here the CDR3 DNA reads TGTGCCATCAGTGAGTCCTGGGGCAGGGCTAATGAAGAGACCCAGTACTTC. The V and J genes are TRBV10-3 and TRBJ2-5, with a possible D match to TRBD1 (5 bases). Germline values: CDR1 ENHRY, CDR2 SYGVKD. CDR3 length equals 17 residues. V was trimmed by 0 bases and J by 3 bases, leaving 17 bases between them.

This clone was counted a single time. This chain joins TRBV18 and TRBJ2-5; 7 bases agree with TRBD2. This CDR3 contains 13 residues. The junction had 0 bases not matched to a gene; V was cut back by 3 bases and J by 2 bases. Germline V gene data show CDR1 as KGHSH and CDR2 as LQKENI. The chain's CDR3 is CASSPGLQETQYF. The CDR3 DNA follows: TGTGCCAGCTCACCGGGACTACAAGAGACCCAGTACTTC.

This chain joins TRBV7-8 and TRBJ2-7; the match to TRBD2 covers 16 bases. J was trimmed by 3 bases and V by 5 bases; bases with no gene match: 7. The germline V gene has CDR1 SGHVS and CDR2 FQNEAQ. This CDR3 spans 17 amino acids. The chain's CDR3 is CASSDGTSGRAFYEQYF. As DNA, the CDR3 is TGTGCCAGCAGCGACGGGACTAGCGGGAGGGCCTTCTACGAGCAGTACTTC.

This rearrangement joins TRBV3-1 (or the pseudogene TRBV3-2) to TRBJ1-1; 7 nucleotides agree with TRBD1. With V trimmed by 3 bases and J by 1 base, 5 bases remained unmatched. Germline assignment: CDR1 LGHDT and CDR2 YNNKEL (reference sequence). The CDR3 totals 15 residues. The CDR3 here is CASSHADRPNTEAFF. For the CDR3, the DNA is TGTGCCAGCAGCCATGCGGACAGGCCGAACACTGAAGCTTTCTTT.

The chain links TRBV7-8 to TRBJ2-2; D uncertain. The CDR3 is made up of 15 amino acids. Germline V gene data show CDR1 as SGHVS and CDR2 as FQNEAQ. V gave up 0 bases and J gave up 1 base, with 6 bases separating them. The CDR3 DNA follows: TGTGCCAGCAGCTTAGCGGCAGGGAACACCGGGGAGCTGTTTTTT. It specifies CASSLAAGNTGELFF. Filled out from reference TRBV7-8 and TRBJ2-2, the complete variable domain reads GAGVSQSPRYKVAKRGQDVALRCDPISGHVSLFWYQQALGQGPEFLTYFQNEAQLDKSGLPSDRFFAERPEGSVSTLKIQRTQQEDSAVYLCASSLAAGNTGELFFGEGSRLTVL.

This chain links TRBV18 with TRBJ2-6; a weak D match, TRBD1 (6 bases). Trimming left V 3 bases short and J 0 bases short, with 9 bases between. This CDR3 spans 16 amino acids. CDR1 and CDR2 from the germline V gene are KGHSH and LQKENI. The DNA of the CDR3 is TGTGCCAGCTCACCGACAGGCGTCTCTGGGGCCAACGTCCTGACTTTC. Encoded protein: CASSPTGVSGANVLTF.

The chain recombines TRBV19 with TRBJ1-2, with a weak D call TRBD1 (5 bases). Germline CDR1 and CDR2: LNHDA and SQIVND (reference sequence). CDR3 length: 14 amino acids. V was trimmed by 4 bases and J by 2 bases, leaving 11 bases between them. CDR3 residues: CASSTHGGNYGYTF. The CDR3, as DNA: TGTGCCAGTAGTACCCATGGGGGGAACTATGGCTACACCTTC. The complete variable domain, with remaining parts taken from reference TRBV19 and TRBJ1-2, reads DGGITQSPKYLFRKEGQNVTLSCEQNLNHDAMYWYRQDPGQGLRLIYYSQIVNDFQKGDIAEGYSVSREKKESFPLTVTSAQKNPTAFYLCASSTHGGNYGYTFGSGTRLTVV.

This clone came up once. J is TRBJ1-1 and V is TRBV10-3; D is uncertain. The CDR3 sequence is 14 residues long. CDR1 and CDR2 (germline): ENHRY, SYGVKD. Between the trimmed V and J ends, which lost 2 bases and 1 base, there was a span of 8 bases. The CDR3 sequence: CAISEAAPNTEAFF. The CDR3 DNA is TGTGCCATCAGTGAGGCTGCGCCGAACACTGAAGCTTTCTTT.

The V call is TRBV5-5, the J call TRBJ2-5, with D uncertain. Looked up from germline, CDR1 is SGHKS and CDR2 is YYEKEE (reference sequence). The V end was cut by 5 bases, the J end by 0 bases, with 11 bases between. The CDR3 extends over 14 amino acids. The chain's CDR3 is CASSFAQNQETQYF. As DNA, the CDR3 is TGTGCCAGCAGTTTCGCGCAAAACCAAGAGACCCAGTACTTC. The whole variable domain, remainder taken from reference TRBV5-5 and TRBJ2-5, is DAGVTQSPTHLIKTRGQQVTLRCSPISGHKSVSWYQQVLGQGPQFIFQYYEKEERGRGNFPDRFSARQFPNYSSELNVNALLLGDSALYLCASSFAQNQETQYFGPGTRLLVL.

V and J are TRBV5-1 and TRBJ2-1, with TRBD2 matching 8 bases. CDR1 is SGHRS and CDR2 is YFSETQ in the germline V gene. The CDR3 is made up of 16 amino acids. Losses at the gene ends were 4 bases for V and 4 bases for J; bases not matched to a gene: 10. The CDR3 nucleotides are TGCGCCAGCAGCCCCCTCACTAGCGGACCTTACAATGAGCAGTTCTTC. Amino acid sequence: CASSPLTSGPYNEQFF.

J is TRBJ2-5 and V is TRBV5-1; 10 bases align to TRBD2. The junction had 5 bases not matched to a gene; V was cut back by 5 bases and J by 4 bases. Germline assignment: CDR1 SGHRS and CDR2 YFSETQ. The CDR3 totals 14 residues. CDR3 loop: CASRRLAGAETQYF. The CDR3 DNA is TGCGCCAGCAGAAGGCTAGCGGGAGCAGAGACCCAGTACTTC.

The J gene is TRBJ2-5, the V gene TRBV28, with 9 bases lining up with TRBD1. The germline CDR1 and CDR2 sequences are MDHEN and SYDVKM. The CDR3 is 16 residues long. V shed 5 bases and J 0 bases; nucleotides not matched to a gene: 7. In DNA, the CDR3 is TGTGCCAGCAGTCCCGGGACAGGGTTGTACCAAGAGACCCAGTACTTC. Translating gives CASSPGTGLYQETQYF.

The chain has TRBV4-1 and TRBJ1-5; 7 positions agree with TRBD1. The V gene end was trimmed by 4 bases and the J gene end by 7 bases; junction bases not matched to a gene: 25. Germline lookup yields CDR1 MGHRA and CDR2 YSYEKL. This CDR3 contains 20 residues. The CDR3 spells CASSRIRLPVRTGSGQPQHF. CDR3 DNA: TGCGCCAGCAGCCGCATTCGGCTCCCGGTCAGGACAGGTTCGGGGCAGCCCCAGCATTTT.